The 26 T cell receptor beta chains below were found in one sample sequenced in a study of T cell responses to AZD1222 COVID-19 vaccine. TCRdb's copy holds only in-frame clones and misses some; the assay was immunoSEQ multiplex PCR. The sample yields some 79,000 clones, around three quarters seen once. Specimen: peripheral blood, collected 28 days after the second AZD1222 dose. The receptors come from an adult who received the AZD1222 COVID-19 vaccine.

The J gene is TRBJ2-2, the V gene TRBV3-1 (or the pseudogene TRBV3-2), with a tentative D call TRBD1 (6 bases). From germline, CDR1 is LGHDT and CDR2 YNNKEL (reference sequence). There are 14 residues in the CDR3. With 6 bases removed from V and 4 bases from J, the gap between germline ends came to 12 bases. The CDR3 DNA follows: TGTGCCAGCAGGAACAGGGAAACCACCGGGGAGCTGTTTTTT. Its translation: CASRNRETTGELFF.

The CDR3 reads CASSRGEASAGYEQYF. CDR3 bases: TGTGCCAGCAGCCGGGGGGAAGCTTCGGCGGGATACGAGCAGTACTTC. J is TRBJ2-7 and V is TRBV5-5; TRBD2 matches at 7 bases. With V trimmed by 4 bases and J by 4 bases, 14 bases remained unmatched. Germline V CDR1 and CDR2: SGHKS, YYEKEE (reference sequence). The CDR3 totals 16 residues.

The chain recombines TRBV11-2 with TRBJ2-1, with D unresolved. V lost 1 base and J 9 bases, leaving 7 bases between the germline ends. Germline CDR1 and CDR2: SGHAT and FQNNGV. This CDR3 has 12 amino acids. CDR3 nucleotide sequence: TGTGCCAGCAGCTTAGCAGACGGTGAGCAGTTCTTC. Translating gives CASSLADGEQFF.

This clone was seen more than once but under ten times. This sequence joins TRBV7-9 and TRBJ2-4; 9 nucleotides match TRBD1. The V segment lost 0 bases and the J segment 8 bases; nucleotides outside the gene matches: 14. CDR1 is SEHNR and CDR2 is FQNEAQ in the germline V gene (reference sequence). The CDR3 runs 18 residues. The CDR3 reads CASSLAPAPPGQGHIQYF. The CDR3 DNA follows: TGTGCCAGCAGCTTAGCTCCCGCTCCACCGGGACAGGGCCACATTCAGTACTTC.

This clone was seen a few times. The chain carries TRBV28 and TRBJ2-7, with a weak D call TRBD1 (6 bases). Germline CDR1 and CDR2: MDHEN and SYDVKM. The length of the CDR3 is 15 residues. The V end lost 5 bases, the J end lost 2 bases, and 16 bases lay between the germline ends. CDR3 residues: CASSPYDRPTYEQYF. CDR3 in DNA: TGTGCCAGCAGTCCCTACGACAGGCCTACCTACGAGCAGTACTTC.

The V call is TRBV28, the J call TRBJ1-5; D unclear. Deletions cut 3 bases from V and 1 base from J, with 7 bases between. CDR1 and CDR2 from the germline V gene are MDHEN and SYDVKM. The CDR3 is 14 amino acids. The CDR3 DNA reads TGTGCCAGCAGTTTTATCAGCAGCAATCAGCCCCAGCATTTT. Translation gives CASSFISSNQPQHF.

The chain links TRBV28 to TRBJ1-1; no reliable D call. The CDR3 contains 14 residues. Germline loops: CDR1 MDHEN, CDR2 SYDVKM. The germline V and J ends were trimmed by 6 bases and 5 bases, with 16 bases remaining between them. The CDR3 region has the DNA TGTGCCAGCAGCCGCATAAGGGTGGGTACTGAAGCTTTCTTT. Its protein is CASSRIRVGTEAFF.

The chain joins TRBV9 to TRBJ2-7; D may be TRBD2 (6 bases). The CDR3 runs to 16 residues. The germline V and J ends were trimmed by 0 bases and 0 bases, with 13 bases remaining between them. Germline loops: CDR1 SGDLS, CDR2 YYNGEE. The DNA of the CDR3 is TGTGCCAGCAGCGTAGCCCCGGGGGACTCCTCCTACGAGCAGTACTTC. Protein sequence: CASSVAPGDSSYEQYF.

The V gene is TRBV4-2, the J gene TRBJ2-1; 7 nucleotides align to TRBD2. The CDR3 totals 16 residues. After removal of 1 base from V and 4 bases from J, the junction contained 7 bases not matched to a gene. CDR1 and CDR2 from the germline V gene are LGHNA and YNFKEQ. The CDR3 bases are TGTGCCAGCAGCCAAGTCCTAGCGGCAATATACAATGAGCAGTTCTTC. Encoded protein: CASSQVLAAIYNEQFF.

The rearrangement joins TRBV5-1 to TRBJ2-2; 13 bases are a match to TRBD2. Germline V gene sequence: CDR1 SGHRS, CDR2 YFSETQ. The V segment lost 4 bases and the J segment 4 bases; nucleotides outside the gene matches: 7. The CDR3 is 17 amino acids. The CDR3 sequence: CASSRRLAGGSTGELFF. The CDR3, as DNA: TGCGCCAGCAGCCGAAGACTAGCGGGAGGTAGCACCGGGGAGCTGTTTTTT. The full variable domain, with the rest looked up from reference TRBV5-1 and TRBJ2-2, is KAGVTQTPRYLIKTRGQQVTLSCSPISGHRSVSWYQQTPGQGLQFLFEYFSETQRNKGNFPGRFSGRQFSNSRSEMNVSTLELGDSALYLCASSRRLAGGSTGELFFGEGSRLTVL.

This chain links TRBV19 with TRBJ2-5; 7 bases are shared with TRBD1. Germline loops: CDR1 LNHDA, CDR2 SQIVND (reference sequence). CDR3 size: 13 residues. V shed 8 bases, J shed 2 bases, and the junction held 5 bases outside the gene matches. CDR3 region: CASQDRVQETQYF. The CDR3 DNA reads TGTGCCAGTCAAGACAGGGTGCAAGAGACCCAGTACTTC.

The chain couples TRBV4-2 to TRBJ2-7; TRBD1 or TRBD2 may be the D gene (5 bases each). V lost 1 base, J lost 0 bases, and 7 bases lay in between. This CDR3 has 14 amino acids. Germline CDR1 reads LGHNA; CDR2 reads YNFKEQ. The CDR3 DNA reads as TGTGCCAGCAGCCAAGGGGGGAACTCCTACGAGCAGTACTTC. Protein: CASSQGGNSYEQYF.

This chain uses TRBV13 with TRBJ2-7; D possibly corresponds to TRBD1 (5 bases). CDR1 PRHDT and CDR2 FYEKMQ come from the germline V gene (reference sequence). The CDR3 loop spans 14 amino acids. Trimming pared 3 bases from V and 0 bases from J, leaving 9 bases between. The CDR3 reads CASSFSGYSYEQYF. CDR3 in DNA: TGTGCCAGCAGCTTCTCAGGGTACTCCTACGAGCAGTACTTC.

Here the CDR3 reads CASSLRTGVYEQYF. The CDR3 DNA reads TGTGCCAGCAGCCTCCGGACAGGGGTCTACGAGCAGTACTTC. This chain uses TRBV7-9 with TRBJ2-7; 9 bases match TRBD1. Trimming took 5 bases from V and 3 from J; bases not matched to a gene: 5. The CDR3 totals 14 residues. Germline CDR1 and CDR2: SEHNR and FQNEAQ (reference sequence).

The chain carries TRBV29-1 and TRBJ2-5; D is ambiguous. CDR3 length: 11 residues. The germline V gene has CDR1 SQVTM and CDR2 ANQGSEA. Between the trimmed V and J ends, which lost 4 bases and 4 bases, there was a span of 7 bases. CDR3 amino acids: CSVVVVETQYF. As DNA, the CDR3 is TGCAGCGTTGTGGTCGTAGAGACCCAGTACTTC.

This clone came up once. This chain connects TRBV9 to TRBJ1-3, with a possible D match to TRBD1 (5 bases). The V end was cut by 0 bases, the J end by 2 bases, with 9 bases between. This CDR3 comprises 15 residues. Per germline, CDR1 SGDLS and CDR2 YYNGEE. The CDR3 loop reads CASSVVEGPGNTIYF. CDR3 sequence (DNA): TGTGCCAGCAGCGTAGTAGAGGGGCCTGGAAACACCATATATTTT. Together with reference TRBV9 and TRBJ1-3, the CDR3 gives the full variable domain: DSGVTQTPKHLITATGQRVTLRCSPRSGDLSVYWYQQSLDQGLQFLIQYYNGEERAKGNILERFSAQQFPDLHSELNLSSLELGDSALYFCASSVVEGPGNTIYFGEGSWLTVV.

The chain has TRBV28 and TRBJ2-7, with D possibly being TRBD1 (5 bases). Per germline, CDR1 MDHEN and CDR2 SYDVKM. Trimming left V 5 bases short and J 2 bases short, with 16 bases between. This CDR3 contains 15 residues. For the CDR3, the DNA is TGTGCCAGCAGTCTGAGACAGAGCGCGGCCTACGAGCAGTACTTC. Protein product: CASSLRQSAAYEQYF.

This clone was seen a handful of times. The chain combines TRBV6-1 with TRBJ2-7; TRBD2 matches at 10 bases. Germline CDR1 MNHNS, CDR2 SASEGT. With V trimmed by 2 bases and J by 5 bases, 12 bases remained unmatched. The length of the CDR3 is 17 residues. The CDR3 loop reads CASSETLAGVINDEQYF. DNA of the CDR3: TGTGCCAGCAGTGAAACCCTAGCGGGAGTAATAAACGACGAGCAGTACTTC.

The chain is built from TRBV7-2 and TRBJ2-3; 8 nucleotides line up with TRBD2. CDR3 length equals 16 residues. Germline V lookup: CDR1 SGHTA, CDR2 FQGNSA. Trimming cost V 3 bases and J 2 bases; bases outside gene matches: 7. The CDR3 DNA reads TGTGCCAGCAGCTTTCTAGCGGGTACATCCACAGATACGCAGTATTTT. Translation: CASSFLAGTSTDTQYF. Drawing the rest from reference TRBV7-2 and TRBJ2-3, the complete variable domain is GAGVSQSPSNKVTEKGKDVELRCDPISGHTALYWYRQSLGQGLEFLIYFQGNSAPDKSGLPSDRFSAERTGGSVSTLTIQRTQQEDSAVYLCASSFLAGTSTDTQYFGPGTRLTVL.

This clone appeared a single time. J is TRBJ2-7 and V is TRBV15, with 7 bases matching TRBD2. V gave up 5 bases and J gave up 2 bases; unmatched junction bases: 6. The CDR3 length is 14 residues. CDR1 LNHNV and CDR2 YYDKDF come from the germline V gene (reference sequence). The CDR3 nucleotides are TGTGCCACCAGCCCCAGCGGGGTTACCTACGAGCAGTACTTC. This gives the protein CATSPSGVTYEQYF. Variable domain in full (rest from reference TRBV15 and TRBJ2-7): DAMVIQNPRYQVTQFGKPVTLSCSQTLNHNVMYWYQQKSSQAPKLLFHYYDKDFNNEADTPDNFQSRRPNTSFCFLDIRSPGLGDTAMYLCATSPSGVTYEQYFGPGTRLTVT.

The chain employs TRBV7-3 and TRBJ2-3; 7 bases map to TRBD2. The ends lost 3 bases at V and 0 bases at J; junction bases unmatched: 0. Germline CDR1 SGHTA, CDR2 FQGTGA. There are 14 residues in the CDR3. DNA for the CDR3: TGTGCCAGCAGCTTTAGCGGGAGCACAGATACGCAGTATTTT. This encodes CASSFSGSTDTQYF.

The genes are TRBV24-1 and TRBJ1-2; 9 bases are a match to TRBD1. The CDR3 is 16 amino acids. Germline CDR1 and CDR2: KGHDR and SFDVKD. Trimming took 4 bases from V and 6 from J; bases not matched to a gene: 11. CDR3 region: CATSDATGGKGHGYTF. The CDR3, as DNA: TGTGCCACCAGTGACGCAACAGGGGGCAAAGGCCATGGCTACACCTTC.

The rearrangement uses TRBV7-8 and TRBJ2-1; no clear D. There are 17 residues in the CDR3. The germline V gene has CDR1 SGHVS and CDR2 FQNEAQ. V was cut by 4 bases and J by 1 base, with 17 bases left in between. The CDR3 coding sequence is TGTGCCAGCAGCTCCACCAGGCGAGCCCAGTCCTACAATGAGCAGTTCTTC. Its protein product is CASSSTRRAQSYNEQFF.

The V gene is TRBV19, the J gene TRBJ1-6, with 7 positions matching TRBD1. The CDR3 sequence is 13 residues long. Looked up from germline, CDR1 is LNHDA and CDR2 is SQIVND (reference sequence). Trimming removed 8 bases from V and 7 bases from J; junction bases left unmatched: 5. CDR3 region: CASADRPNSPLHF. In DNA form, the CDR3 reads TGTGCCAGTGCGGACAGGCCGAATTCACCCCTCCACTTT.

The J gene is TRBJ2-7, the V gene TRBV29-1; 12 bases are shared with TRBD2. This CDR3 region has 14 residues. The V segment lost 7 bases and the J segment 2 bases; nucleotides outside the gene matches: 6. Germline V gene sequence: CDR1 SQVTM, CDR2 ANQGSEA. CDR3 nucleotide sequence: TGCAGCGCAACGGGACTAGCGGGTACCTACGAGCAGTACTTC. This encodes CSATGLAGTYEQYF.

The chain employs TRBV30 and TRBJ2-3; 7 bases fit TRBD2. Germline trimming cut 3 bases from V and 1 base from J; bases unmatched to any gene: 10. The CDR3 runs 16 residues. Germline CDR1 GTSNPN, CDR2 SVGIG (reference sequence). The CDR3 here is CAWSHGLGGRTDTQYF. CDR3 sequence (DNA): TGTGCCTGGAGCCATGGACTAGGCGGCCGCACAGATACGCAGTATTTT. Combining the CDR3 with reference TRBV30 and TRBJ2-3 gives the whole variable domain SQTIHQWPATLVQPVGSPLSLECTVEGTSNPNLYWYRQAAGRGLQLLFYSVGIGQISSEVPQNLSASRPQDRQFILSSKKLLLSDSGFYLCAWSHGLGGRTDTQYFGPGTRLTVL.